This passage covers 5 T cell receptor beta chains from one sample sequenced in a study of blood T cell repertoires in COVID-19. Clones were sequenced by immunoSEQ multiplex PCR, and TCRdb holds only the in-frame ones, with some missing. Among 90,000 to 150,000 clones listed, around 77% were seen once. The sample was peripheral blood. Receptor source: a human donor in a cohort sampled during active COVID-19.

This rearrangement joins TRBV6-4 to TRBJ2-4; D unclear. The CDR3 sequence is 12 residues long. Germline V CDR1 and CDR2: MRHNA, SNTAGT. V was pared by 8 bases and J by 8 bases, with 13 bases between. CDR3: CASARLLDIQYF. The CDR3 bases are TGTGCCAGCGCCAGGCTACTCGACATTCAGTACTTC.

J is TRBJ2-7 and V is TRBV3-1 (or the pseudogene TRBV3-2); 7 bases fit TRBD2. CDR1 LGHDT and CDR2 YNNKEL come from the germline V gene (reference sequence). This CDR3 is built from 14 residues. The V and J ends lost 2 bases and 7 bases, in that order; junction bases with no gene match: 8. CDR3: CASSQSQGGLEQYF. The CDR3 coding sequence is TGTGCCAGCAGCCAATCCCAGGGAGGGTTAGAGCAGTACTTC.

The chain combines TRBV28 with TRBJ1-1; weak D call: TRBD1 (6 bases). The CDR3 sequence is 15 residues long. Germline V gene lookup returns CDR1 MDHEN and CDR2 SYDVKM. V lost 8 bases, J lost 1 base, and 17 bases lay in between. CDR3 bases: TGTGCCAGCCGGGGGGGCGAGACAGGGAACACTGAAGCTTTCTTT. As protein: CASRGGETGNTEAFF.

The chain employs TRBV19 and TRBJ2-7; tentative D call: TRBD2 (6 bases). V was clipped by 1 base and J by 3 bases, with 13 bases between them. The CDR3 length is 15 residues. Germline CDR1 and CDR2: LNHDA and SQIVND (reference sequence). The CDR3 loop is CASSIVSGTDYEQYF. CDR3 nucleotide sequence: TGTGCCAGTAGTATAGTATCAGGGACTGACTACGAGCAGTACTTC. Using reference TRBV19 and TRBJ2-7 for the parts outside the CDR3, the full variable domain is DGGITQSPKYLFRKEGQNVTLSCEQNLNHDAMYWYRQDPGQGLRLIYYSQIVNDFQKGDIAEGYSVSREKKESFPLTVTSAQKNPTAFYLCASSIVSGTDYEQYFGPGTRLTVT.

This clone was recorded a few times. The rearrangement joins TRBV11-3 to TRBJ2-7, with D perhaps matching TRBD1 (5 bases). CDR3 length equals 14 residues. Trimming removed 4 bases from V and 1 base from J, with 11 bases in between. The germline V gene encodes CDR1 SGHNT and CDR2 YENEEA. The chain's CDR3 is CASSSRQISYEQYF. DNA of the CDR3: TGTGCCAGCAGCTCCCGACAGATTTCCTACGAGCAGTACTTC.